Shown below are 19 T cell receptor beta chains from a single sample sequenced in a study of T-cell memory formation after mild COVID-19. TCRdb reprocessed the 5' RACE reads via MiXCR and lists one record per CDR3 protein. This sample carries roughly 450,000 distinct CDR3 sequences, roughly 18% of them seen once, and the ten largest clones take 20% to 25%. The specimen sequenced was PBMCs or a T cell subset sorted from them (not recorded which). The receptor set was obtained from a man aged 18 to 30 who had mild COVID-19 (a few samples of this study predate the infection). Cell type and time point are not known.

The chain recombines TRBV3-1 with TRBJ2-1; no clear D. CDR1 and CDR2 (germline): LGHDT, YNNKEL (reference sequence). There are 15 residues in the CDR3. The V end lost 1 base, the J end lost 0 bases, and 7 bases lay between the germline ends. The CDR3 spells CASSQVTSSYNEQFF. The CDR3 nucleotides read TGTGCCAGCAGCCAAGTCACATCCTCCTACAATGAGCAGTTCTTC.

The rearrangement uses TRBV7-3 and TRBJ2-3, with TRBD2 identical over 8 bases. Losses at the gene ends were 2 bases for V and 7 bases for J; bases not matched to a gene: 11. Per germline, CDR1 SGHTA and CDR2 FQGTGA. The CDR3 has 16 amino acids. Written as DNA, the CDR3 is TGTGCCAGCAGCTTATTGGGGGGGACTAGTCGTTATACGCAGTATTTT. Encoded protein: CASSLLGGTSRYTQYF.

The chain is built from TRBV20-1 and TRBJ1-5, with TRBD1 as a possible D gene (5 bases). The CDR3 extends over 15 amino acids. The germline gives CDR1 DFQATT, CDR2 SNEGSKA (reference sequence). Trimming took off 6 bases at V and 0 bases at J, with 15 bases between the two ends. For the CDR3, the DNA is TGCAGTGCCACAGACAGAGATTATAGCAATCAGCCCCAGCATTTT. Translation gives CSATDRDYSNQPQHF.

A few counts support this clonotype. The chain employs TRBV4-2 and TRBJ1-2; D uncertain. Germline V gene lookup returns CDR1 LGHNA and CDR2 YNFKEQ. There are 14 residues in the CDR3. The V end was cut by 4 bases, the J end by 8 bases, with 17 bases between. Here the CDR3 DNA reads TGTGCCAGCAGCCCCACACATCGCTCGGGCGGCTACACCTTC. Translating gives CASSPTHRSGGYTF.

This clonotype was observed at least ten times. The V gene is TRBV4-1, the J gene TRBJ1-2; unclear D gene. V was cut by 0 bases and J by 4 bases, with 9 bases left in between. The CDR3 sequence is 14 residues long. In germline, CDR1 is MGHRA, CDR2 YSYEKL. CDR3 in amino acids: CASSQDPGSYGYTF. The CDR3 DNA reads as TGCGCCAGCAGCCAAGATCCCGGTAGCTATGGCTACACCTTC.

The CDR3 region has the DNA TGCAGTGCTAGAGACCCTCTAGCGGGGGGGCCCAAAGAGCAGTTCTTC. Its protein is CSARDPLAGGPKEQFF. This sequence joins TRBV20-1 and TRBJ2-1; 12 bases are a match to TRBD2. The CDR3 runs to 16 residues. Trimming at V came to 0 bases and at J to 10 bases, leaving 10 bases not matched to a gene. Germline V gene sequence: CDR1 DFQATT, CDR2 SNEGSKA (reference sequence).

The rearrangement uses TRBV12-3 or TRBV12-4 and TRBJ2-3; D gene uncertain. The CDR3 loop spans 15 amino acids. V lost 5 bases, J lost 6 bases, and 18 bases lay in between. For the CDR3, the DNA is TGTGCCAGCAGTCCATCCTCCGGGTTTGGGGATACGCAGTATTTT. It yields the protein CASSPSSGFGDTQYF.

A few counts support this clonotype. This rearrangement joins TRBV5-5 to TRBJ1-2; D is unclear. V was trimmed by 4 bases and J by 3 bases, leaving 7 bases between them. Per germline, CDR1 SGHKS and CDR2 YYEKEE (reference sequence). The CDR3 runs to 12 residues. The CDR3 spells CASSKVDYGYTF. Written as DNA, the CDR3 is TGTGCCAGCAGCAAGGTGGACTATGGCTACACCTTC.

This CDR3 reads CASRSGANEGTEAFF. In nucleotides, the CDR3 is TGTGCCAGCAGATCCGGGGCGAATGAGGGCACTGAAGCTTTCTTT. The chain combines TRBV6-1 with TRBJ1-1; a possible D gene is TRBD1 (5 bases). CDR3 length: 15 residues. V was trimmed by 6 bases and J by 4 bases, leaving 18 bases between them. The germline V gene has CDR1 MNHNS and CDR2 SASEGT.

In its sample, this clonotype was seen a few times. The chain employs TRBV3-2 and TRBJ1-1; TRBD1, the table's D call, was not compared with the DNA. TRBV3-2 is recorded as a pseudogene. CDR3 length: 15 residues. In DNA form, the CDR3 reads TGTGCCAGCAGCCAAGAGGCGCAGTGGAACACTGAAGCTTTCTTT. The encoded protein is CASSQEAQWNTEAFF.

The table lists this clonotype with a few counts. This chain uses TRBV18 with TRBJ2-3; tentatively, D is TRBD2 (6 bases). Trimming cost V 8 bases and J 0 bases, with 15 bases left between them. Germline-derived CDR1 and CDR2 are KGHSH and LQKENI. The CDR3 runs to 15 residues. CDR3 sequence: CASQTGRGSTDTQYF. CDR3 coding DNA: TGTGCCAGCCAGACGGGACGGGGGAGCACAGATACGCAGTATTTT.

The chain is built from TRBV7-2 and TRBJ2-5; TRBD2 agrees at 9 bases. V gave up 6 bases and J gave up 5 bases; unmatched junction bases: 10. This CDR3 is built from 15 residues. Germline CDR1 and CDR2: SGHTA and FQGNSA. The CDR3 here is CASRYPGLAGETQYF. CDR3 coding DNA: TGTGCCAGCAGATATCCGGGACTAGCTGGGGAGACCCAGTACTTC.

The chain links TRBV6-5 to TRBJ1-5, with a weak D call TRBD1 (5 bases). The ends were cut back, 6 bases at V and 3 bases at J, with 12 bases in the middle. Germline V gene lookup returns CDR1 MNHEY and CDR2 SVGAGI. The CDR3 loop spans 14 amino acids. CDR3 residues: CASSPLGDNQPQHF. DNA for the CDR3: TGTGCCAGCAGCCCATTGGGGGACAATCAGCCCCAGCATTTT.

This rearrangement joins TRBV18 to TRBJ1-2; D possibly corresponds to TRBD1 (6 bases). The germline V gene encodes CDR1 KGHSH and CDR2 LQKENI. Trimming pared 0 bases from V and 7 bases from J, leaving 6 bases between. CDR3 length: 12 amino acids. For the CDR3, the DNA is TGTGCCAGCTCACCACCGGACAGTGGCTACACCTTC. Its protein product is CASSPPDSGYTF.

This chain links TRBV25-1 with TRBJ2-1, with unresolved D. Germline V gives CDR1 MGHDK, CDR2 SYGVNS. The V and J ends lost 1 base and 6 bases respectively, with 7 bases between them. The CDR3 is 13 amino acids. The CDR3 nucleotides are TGTGCCAGCAGTGAATTTGGATCCAATGAGCAGTTCTTC. Its translation: CASSEFGSNEQFF.

The rearrangement links TRBV20-1 to TRBJ1-5; 7 bases fit TRBD1. V gave up 3 bases and J gave up 7 bases; unmatched junction bases: 9. The CDR3 loop spans 14 amino acids. The V gene's germline CDR1 is DFQATT and CDR2 SNEGSKA (reference sequence). CDR3 in amino acids: CSARDRYLRQPQHF. The CDR3 DNA is TGCAGTGCTAGGGACAGGTATTTGAGACAGCCCCAGCATTTT.

This clonotype was seen a few times. The rearrangement joins TRBV5-1 to TRBJ2-5; perhaps TRBD2 as D (7 bases). Trimming pared 5 bases from V and 1 base from J, leaving 18 bases between. CDR1 and CDR2 from the germline V gene are SGHRS and YFSETQ. The CDR3 spans 16 residues. The CDR3 protein is CASRRGGLESQETQYF. The DNA of the CDR3 is TGCGCCAGCAGGAGGGGGGGGCTGGAGTCCCAAGAGACCCAGTACTTC.

The chain links TRBV7-9 to TRBJ2-5; TRBD1 might be the D (6 bases). Germline CDR1 and CDR2: SEHNR and FQNEAQ (reference sequence). With 5 bases removed from V and 0 bases from J, the gap between germline ends came to 19 bases. The CDR3 length is 17 residues. This CDR3 is CASSKGTGKMDQETQYF. The CDR3 DNA reads TGTGCCAGCAGCAAGGGCACAGGGAAGATGGACCAAGAGACCCAGTACTTC. Based on the CDR3 plus reference TRBV7-9 and TRBJ2-5, the full variable domain is DTGVSQNPRHKITKRGQNVTFRCDPISEHNRLYWYRQTLGQGPEFLTYFQNEAQLEKSRLLSDRFSAERPKGSFSTLEIQRTEQGDSAMYLCASSKGTGKMDQETQYFGPGTRLLVL.

The CDR3 sequence: CASSFHRGLSEEAFF. CDR3 nucleotide sequence: TGCGCCAGCAGCTTTCACAGGGGCCTCTCTGAAGAAGCTTTCTTT. The chain recombines TRBV5-1 with TRBJ1-1; 7 nucleotides agree with TRBD1. This CDR3 comprises 15 residues. Germline CDR1 SGHRS, CDR2 YFSETQ. Trimming cost V 2 bases and J 8 bases; bases outside gene matches: 12.